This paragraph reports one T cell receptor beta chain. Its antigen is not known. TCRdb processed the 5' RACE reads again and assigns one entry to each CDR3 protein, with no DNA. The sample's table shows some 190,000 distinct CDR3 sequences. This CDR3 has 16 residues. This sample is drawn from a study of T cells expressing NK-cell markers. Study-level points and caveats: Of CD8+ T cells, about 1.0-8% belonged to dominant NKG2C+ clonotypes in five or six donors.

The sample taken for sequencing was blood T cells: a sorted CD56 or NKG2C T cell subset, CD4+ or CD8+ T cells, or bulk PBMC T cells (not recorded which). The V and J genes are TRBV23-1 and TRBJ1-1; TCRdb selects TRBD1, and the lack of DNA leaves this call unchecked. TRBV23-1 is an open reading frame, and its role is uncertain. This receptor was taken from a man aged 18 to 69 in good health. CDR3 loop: CASIRLRGERNTEAFF.